One and the same sample provided the 20 T cell receptor beta chains below, sequenced in a study of control samples from healthy donors and cancer patients. This table comes from immunoSEQ multiplex PCR, and its TCRdb copy is limited to in-frame clones, with some not included. The sample carries 96,000 or so clones, more than 80% recorded once. The sample was blood. The receptor source for this set is a man between 18 and 35 years old in good health.

The V call is TRBV7-2, the J call TRBJ2-7, with TRBD2 matching over 8 bases. CDR1 and CDR2 from the germline V gene are SGHTA and FQGNSA. The CDR3 sequence is 15 residues long. The V and J ends lost 1 base and 6 bases, in that order; junction bases with no gene match: 8. DNA of the CDR3: TGTGCCAGCAGCTTAGTGGTTGGACTAGCCTCCGAGCAGTACTTC. Translating it yields CASSLVVGLASEQYF.

This chain uses TRBV14 with TRBJ1-1, with 7 nucleotides matching TRBD1. Unmatched junction bases numbered 6, after V lost 4 bases and J lost 4 bases. This CDR3 contains 14 residues. The germline CDR1 and CDR2 sequences are SGHDN and FVKESK. CDR3 amino acids: CASSPQGQGTEAFF. CDR3 in DNA: TGTGCCAGCAGCCCACAGGGGCAAGGCACTGAAGCTTTCTTT.

The V call is TRBV19, the J call TRBJ1-1, with 9 nucleotides matching TRBD1. The germline V gene has CDR1 LNHDA and CDR2 SQIVND (reference sequence). The CDR3 consists of 14 residues. J lost 4 bases, V lost 6 bases, and 6 bases had no gene match. The CDR3 nucleotides read TGTGCCAGTAGACCTACAGGGGGCTTCACTGAAGCTTTCTTT. Its protein is CASRPTGGFTEAFF.

V is TRBV6-5 and J is TRBJ1-1; D possibly corresponds to TRBD1 (5 bases). Deletions cut 5 bases from V and 0 bases from J, with 10 bases between. The CDR3 has 14 residues. Germline V gene data show CDR1 as MNHEY and CDR2 as SVGAGI. CDR3 protein: CASSPDIMNTEAFF. Written as DNA, the CDR3 is TGTGCCAGCAGTCCGGACATCATGAACACTGAAGCTTTCTTT.

This clone was counted once. The chain is built from TRBV10-3 and TRBJ2-7, with 10 bases that match TRBD1. Germline lookup yields CDR1 ENHRY and CDR2 SYGVKD. This CDR3 contains 16 residues. Trimming cost V 4 bases and J 4 bases; bases outside gene matches: 10. CDR3 sequence: CAISGKTGTGEYEQYF. The CDR3 DNA follows: TGTGCCATCAGTGGAAAAACAGGGACAGGGGAATACGAGCAGTACTTC.

V usage is TRBV5-1 and J usage is TRBJ1-5, with D perhaps TRBD1 (5 bases). The V and J ends lost 4 bases and 5 bases respectively, with 13 bases between them. From germline, CDR1 is SGHRS and CDR2 YFSETQ. CDR3 length: 14 amino acids. Written as DNA, the CDR3 is TGCGCCAGCAGCCCGGGGACGGCAGATCAGCCCCAGCATTTT. This encodes CASSPGTADQPQHF.

J is TRBJ1-1 and V is TRBV3-1 (or the pseudogene TRBV3-2); TRBD1 agrees at 9 bases. This CDR3 comprises 13 residues. The germline gives CDR1 LGHDT, CDR2 YNNKEL (reference sequence). Trimming took 9 bases from V and 5 from J; bases not matched to a gene: 7. CDR3 bases: TGTGCCAGTGAGGACAGGGGAATGACTGAAGCTTTCTTT. It specifies CASEDRGMTEAFF.

This clone was seen just once. The chain carries TRBV6-2 or TRBV6-3 and TRBJ1-5; D unclear. The germline V gene encodes CDR1 MNHEY and CDR2 SVGEGT. The CDR3 contains 19 residues. V gave up 0 bases and J gave up 4 bases, with 22 bases separating them. CDR3 sequence (DNA): TGTGCCAGCAGTTACTCGTTCGATCGGGTTCAGTTATCTAATCAGCCCCAGCATTTT. Its translation: CASSYSFDRVQLSNQPQHF.

The rearrangement links TRBV2 to TRBJ1-2; tentative D call: TRBD1 (5 bases). The length of the CDR3 is 10 residues. Germline V gene sequence: CDR1 SNHLY, CDR2 FYNNEI. The ends were cut back, 9 bases at V and 3 bases at J, with 5 bases in the middle. CDR3 bases: TGTGCCAGGACAGACTATGGCTACACCTTC. Its protein product is CARTDYGYTF.

Of note for this clone: Within the sample, other DNA sequences also encode this same CDR3. This chain uses TRBV9 with TRBJ2-7, with 8 bases aligning to TRBD2. Germline trimming cut 0 bases from V and 4 bases from J; bases unmatched to any gene: 3. The CDR3 runs to 14 residues. Germline V gene data show CDR1 as SGDLS and CDR2 as YYNGEE. The CDR3 region has the DNA TGTGCCAGCAGCGTAGGCCTAGCGGGTTACGAGCAGTACTTC. Translation: CASSVGLAGYEQYF.

This sequence joins TRBV4-2 and TRBJ1-6; weak D call: TRBD1 (5 bases). The CDR3 spans 14 residues. In germline, CDR1 is LGHNA, CDR2 YNFKEQ. Trimming removed 3 bases at V and 5 bases at J, with 8 bases between. CDR3 in amino acids: CASSHGRDNSPLHF. Here the CDR3 DNA reads TGTGCCAGCAGCCATGGCAGGGATAATTCACCCCTCCACTTT.

V gene TRBV23-1 combines with J gene TRBJ1-3; 8 nucleotides line up with TRBD1. TRBV23-1 is classed as an ORF, of uncertain function. Trimming at V came to 7 bases and at J to 5 bases, leaving 10 bases not matched to a gene. This CDR3 spans 15 amino acids. Here the CDR3 DNA reads TGCGCCAGCAACAAGGGGACAGGTCAGAGAAACACCATATATTTT. Protein: CASNKGTGQRNTIYF.

V and J are TRBV18 and TRBJ2-5, with 7 bases that match TRBD1. Germline V lookup: CDR1 KGHSH, CDR2 LQKENI. This CDR3 contains 16 residues. The trim removed 0 bases at V and 6 bases at J, leaving 10 bases unmatched. The CDR3 reads CASSPPTGATEQTQYF. CDR3 in DNA: TGTGCCAGCTCACCACCTACAGGGGCTACTGAACAGACCCAGTACTTC.

The chain links TRBV3-1 (or the pseudogene TRBV3-2) to TRBJ1-2; D is unclear. V dropped 1 base and J dropped 0 bases, with 12 bases sitting between them. The CDR3 has 16 residues. CDR1 LGHDT and CDR2 YNNKEL come from the germline V gene (reference sequence). The CDR3 sequence: CASSQGRTRANYGYTF. The CDR3, as DNA: TGTGCCAGCAGCCAAGGCAGGACCAGAGCTAACTATGGCTACACCTTC.

The V gene is TRBV19, the J gene TRBJ2-3, with TRBD2 identical over 8 bases. Trimming removed 5 bases from V and 2 bases from J; junction bases left unmatched: 9. Germline lookup yields CDR1 LNHDA and CDR2 SQIVND (reference sequence). This CDR3 spans 16 amino acids. CDR3 loop: CASSPRPGGTTDTQYF. The CDR3 nucleotides read TGTGCCAGTAGTCCCCGCCCGGGAGGGACCACAGATACGCAGTATTTT.

The gene calls are TRBV6-5 and TRBJ1-5; no reliable D call. The germline V and J ends were trimmed by 0 bases and 0 bases, with 9 bases remaining between them. The length of the CDR3 is 16 residues. Germline V CDR1 and CDR2: MNHEY, SVGAGI. The chain's CDR3 is CASSYSQPNSNQPQHF. Here the CDR3 DNA reads TGTGCCAGCAGTTACTCGCAGCCGAATAGCAATCAGCCCCAGCATTTT.

The chain employs TRBV28 and TRBJ1-2, with D tentatively TRBD1 (6 bases). Trimming took off 3 bases at V and 7 bases at J, with 12 bases between the two ends. The V gene's germline CDR1 is MDHEN and CDR2 SYDVKM. The CDR3 is 13 residues long. In nucleotides, the CDR3 is TGTGCCAGCAGTTTTAATCAGGGGTCTGGCTACACCTTC. Translating it yields CASSFNQGSGYTF.

The CDR3 DNA reads as TGTGCCAGCAGCTACCCGACAGGTCCCGAGCAGTTCTTC. This encodes CASSYPTGPEQFF. The rearrangement joins TRBV11-3 to TRBJ2-1; D is possibly TRBD1 (6 bases). The V end was cut by 4 bases, the J end by 10 bases, with 14 bases between. The germline CDR1 and CDR2 sequences are SGHNT and YENEEA. This CDR3 is 13 amino acids long.

The genes are TRBV25-1 and TRBJ1-6; D is possibly TRBD1 (5 bases). There are 15 residues in the CDR3. The V end was cut by 3 bases, the J end by 9 bases, with 15 bases between. Germline V gene lookup returns CDR1 MGHDK and CDR2 SYGVNS. CDR3 sequence: CASSDSGWVGSPLHF. The CDR3 DNA reads TGTGCCAGCAGTGACTCAGGGTGGGTAGGTTCACCCCTCCACTTT.

The chain joins TRBV9 to TRBJ1-5; D unresolved. V gave up 2 bases and J gave up 4 bases, with 13 bases separating them. CDR3 length equals 15 residues. Looked up from germline, CDR1 is SGDLS and CDR2 is YYNGEE. CDR3 in DNA: TGTGCCAGCAGCGTGGACGAGGGATGGAATCAGCCCCAGCATTTT. Translation: CASSVDEGWNQPQHF.